A single T cell receptor (beta chain) is shown here with its context. The sample comes from a study of T-cell memory formation after mild COVID-19. V gave up 5 bases and J gave up 0 bases, with 16 bases separating them. Germline V gene data show CDR1 as MNHNY and CDR2 as SVGAGI (reference sequence). The CDR3 covers 16 residues. TCRdb analysed the 5' RACE reads with MiXCR anew, one entry per CDR3 protein. The sample lists approximately 300,000 distinct CDR3 sequences, 8% to 9% occurring once. This rearrangement joins TRBV6-6 to TRBJ1-1; possible D gene TRBD1, 5 bases. The sequence derives from a man younger than 30 who had mild COVID-19 (a few samples of this study predate the infection). Cell type and time point are not known. Sequencing was performed on PBMCs or a T cell subset sorted from them (not recorded which). In DNA, the CDR3 is TGTGCCAGCAGTCCGCCCCGGGGCGCGGTGAACACTGAAGCTTTCTTT. Its protein product is CASSPPRGAVNTEAFF.